This T cell receptor beta chain was sequenced during a study of CD8 T cells in Susac syndrome. Roughly 0.45 to 1 ug RNA was reverse transcribed with random hexamers. TCRdb reanalysed the immunoSEQ multiplex PCR reads using MiXCR and keeps one entry per CDR3 protein. Of about 200,000 distinct CDR3 sequences listed, 92% are singletons. The germline V gene has CDR1 SGHNT and CDR2 YYREEE (reference sequence). The V end lost 7 bases, the J end lost 8 bases, and 18 bases lay between the germline ends. The CDR3 has 13 amino acids. V and J are TRBV5-4 and TRBJ1-2; the D gene is possibly TRBD1 (5 bases). This clonotype was obtained from a human donor with multiple sclerosis. The sample comprised CD8+ T cells from PBMCs. As DNA, the CDR3 is TGTGCCAGCCGTCCCTTGGGGGGATGGGGCTACACCTTC. Its translation is CASRPLGGWGYTF.